Following are 30 T cell receptor beta chains from one sample sequenced in a study of T cells in Graves' hyperthyroidism and ophthalmopathy. TCR beta CDR3 regions were amplified from RNA transcripts. First-round RT-PCR of the TCR CDR3 relied on the HTBI primer set. TCRdb passed the multiplex PCR reads through MiXCR, listing each CDR3 protein once. The data contain 560,000 or so distinct CDR3 sequences, around 42% of them seen just once; the ten biggest clones take up about 7.8%. Sequencing input: peripheral blood or thyroid tissue (not recorded which). These receptors originate from a woman younger than 35 with Graves' hyperthyroidism.

V and J are TRBV2 and TRBJ1-2, with TRBD1 matching 7 bases. Germline CDR1 reads SNHLY; CDR2 reads FYNNEI. Losses at the gene ends were 5 bases for V and 8 bases for J; bases not matched to a gene: 11. This CDR3 is 14 amino acids long. Here the CDR3 reads CASSINKGANGYTF. As DNA, the CDR3 is TGTGCCAGCAGTATTAATAAGGGGGCGAACGGCTACACCTTC.

A word on this clonotype: This may come from a read error, since a much larger clone is one base off. The V call is TRBV29-1, the J call TRBJ2-7; tentatively, D is TRBD2 (5 bases). Between the trimmed V and J ends, which lost 4 bases and 4 bases, there was a span of 14 bases. CDR1 and CDR2 (germline): SQVTM, ANQGSEA. The CDR3 has 13 amino acids. Here the CDR3 reads CSVGPGGGYEQYF. DNA for the CDR3: TGCAGCGTTGGCCCCGGAGGTGGGTACGAGCAGTACTTC.

This clonotype was observed many times. V gene TRBV2 combines with J gene TRBJ2-6, with a weak D call TRBD1 (6 bases). V lost 4 bases, J lost 2 bases, and 6 bases lay in between. Germline values: CDR1 SNHLY, CDR2 FYNNEI. This CDR3 contains 14 residues. The CDR3 coding sequence is TGTGCCAGCAGTGGGGACACTGGGGCCAACGTCCTGACTTTC. Translation gives CASSGDTGANVLTF.

This clonotype was observed a handful of times. V is TRBV20-1 and J is TRBJ2-6, with no clear D. The ends were cut back, 5 bases at V and 0 bases at J, with 11 bases in the middle. The CDR3 extends over 15 amino acids. From germline, CDR1 is DFQATT and CDR2 SNEGSKA (reference sequence). CDR3 region: CSAQVTHSGANVLTF. The DNA of the CDR3 is TGCAGTGCTCAGGTCACCCACTCTGGGGCCAACGTCCTGACTTTC.

J is TRBJ2-5 and V is TRBV2, with 8 nucleotides matching TRBD2. The trim removed 5 bases at V and 7 bases at J, leaving 6 bases unmatched. Germline V gene sequence: CDR1 SNHLY, CDR2 FYNNEI. This CDR3 has 13 amino acids. The CDR3 sequence: CASSLGGGGTQYF. CDR3 nucleotide sequence: TGTGCCAGCAGTCTCGGGGGGGGGGGGACCCAGTACTTC.

The genes are TRBV23-1 and TRBJ1-5; D not certain. Being an ORF, TRBV23-1 has a function that is uncertain. The CDR3 contains 17 residues. V was trimmed by 9 bases and J by 2 bases, leaving 23 bases between them. The CDR3 bases are TGCGCCAGTAGTATATCGACGGCTAGGGCGGGCAATCAGCCCCAGCATTTT. This codes for CASSISTARAGNQPQHF.

In this sample, this clonotype turned up many times. This chain joins TRBV5-6 and TRBJ2-5, with 8 bases matching TRBD1. V dropped 3 bases and J dropped 5; count of bases not matched to a gene: 6. CDR1 is SGHDT, CDR2 YYEEEE, per germline. CDR3 size: 14 residues. Written as DNA, the CDR3 is TGTGCCAGCAGCTCAGCAGGGGGCTGGGAGACCCAGTACTTC. Amino acids: CASSSAGGWETQYF.

This clonotype has a count of ten or more. V usage is TRBV29-1 and J usage is TRBJ2-1; D possibly corresponds to TRBD2 (5 bases). This CDR3 has 11 amino acids. Germline CDR1 is SQVTM and CDR2 is ANQGSEA. V lost 5 bases, J lost 7 bases, and 9 bases lay in between. For the CDR3, the DNA is TGCAGCGTTAGCGGATGGAATGAGCAGTTCTTC. The encoded protein is CSVSGWNEQFF.

The rearrangement links TRBV7-2 to TRBJ1-4; D not resolved. CDR3 length equals 15 residues. Trimming pared 4 bases from V and 0 bases from J, leaving 9 bases between. Germline V lookup: CDR1 SGHTA, CDR2 FQGNSA. CDR3 protein: CASSYSRATNEKLFF. The CDR3 coding sequence is TGTGCCAGCAGCTACTCAAGGGCAACTAATGAAAAACTGTTTTTT.

This clonotype was counted ten times or more. This rearrangement joins TRBV7-8 to TRBJ1-1, with a weak D call TRBD1 (5 bases). Between the trimmed V and J ends, which lost 7 bases and 3 bases, there was a span of 12 bases. This CDR3 has 13 residues. Germline-derived CDR1 and CDR2 are SGHVS and FQNEAQ. The CDR3 protein is CASIEDSHTEAFF. CDR3 bases: TGTGCCAGCATCGAAGACAGCCACACTGAAGCTTTCTTT.

This clonotype has a handful of counts. It may be a read error: a sequence one base away is much more abundant. This sequence joins TRBV2 and TRBJ2-5; maybe TRBD2 (6 bases). The CDR3 loop spans 14 amino acids. Between the trimmed V and J ends, which lost 1 base and 4 bases, there was a span of 10 bases. Germline values: CDR1 SNHLY, CDR2 FYNNEI. This chain's CDR3 is CASSEGLARETQYF. In DNA form, the CDR3 reads TGTGCCAGCAGTGAAGGGCTAGCGCGAGAGACCCAGTACTTC.

V is TRBV2 and J is TRBJ1-2, with D unresolved. This CDR3 is built from 15 residues. Germline V gene sequence: CDR1 SNHLY, CDR2 FYNNEI. Trimming took off 6 bases at V and 4 bases at J, with 18 bases between the two ends. The CDR3 sequence is CASRSSGMYGYGYTF. CDR3 in DNA: TGTGCCAGCAGGTCCTCAGGAATGTATGGCTATGGCTACACCTTC.

This sequence joins TRBV20-1 and TRBJ2-5; possible D gene TRBD1, 6 bases. Per the germline V gene, CDR1 is DFQATT and CDR2 is SNEGSKA (reference sequence). Deletions cut 7 bases from V and 1 base from J, with 10 bases between. CDR3 length equals 12 residues. Here the CDR3 reads CSVRTAQETQYF. CDR3 sequence (DNA): TGCAGTGTTCGGACAGCCCAAGAGACCCAGTACTTC.

The count of this clonotype is one. The chain joins TRBV7-6 to TRBJ1-3; TRBD1 aligns across 9 bases. There are 12 residues in the CDR3. Germline lookup yields CDR1 SGHVS and CDR2 FNYEAQ. The V gene end was trimmed by 8 bases and the J gene end by 8 bases; junction bases not matched to a gene: 4. CDR3 bases: TGTGCCAGCGGGACAGGGAGGGACACCATATATTTT. It yields the protein CASGTGRDTIYF.

The chain links TRBV7-9 to TRBJ2-5; TRBD1 aligns across 10 bases. This CDR3 region has 15 residues. Trimming took 4 bases from V and 5 from J; bases not matched to a gene: 7. CDR1 and CDR2 (germline): SEHNR, FQNEAQ (reference sequence). CDR3 sequence reads: CASSSGTGVEETQYF. CDR3 nucleotide sequence: TGTGCCAGCAGCTCTGGGACAGGGGTTGAGGAGACCCAGTACTTC.

In its sample, this clonotype was seen a few times. The chain has TRBV2 and TRBJ1-1; 8 nucleotides agree with TRBD1. The germline CDR1 and CDR2 sequences are SNHLY and FYNNEI. The CDR3 length is 14 residues. J lost 0 bases, V lost 6 bases, and 3 bases had no gene match. In DNA form, the CDR3 reads TGTGCCAGCAGCGGGACAGGCATGAACACTGAAGCTTTCTTT. This codes for CASSGTGMNTEAFF.

This clonotype appeared a few times. A much larger clone lies a single base off, so this may be a read error. The CDR3 sequence is CATSRDGFEQYF. The CDR3 DNA sequence: TGTGCCACCAGCAGAGATGGGTTTGAGCAGTACTTC. The chain employs TRBV15 and TRBJ2-7; unclear D gene. CDR3 size: 12 residues. The V end was cut by 0 bases, the J end by 7 bases, with 7 bases between. Germline values: CDR1 LNHNV, CDR2 YYDKDF (reference sequence).

This chain links TRBV2 with TRBJ2-5, with TRBD2 matching 8 bases. CDR1 is SNHLY, CDR2 FYNNEI, per germline. This CDR3 is built from 16 residues. V shed 6 bases, J shed 4 bases, and the junction held 13 bases outside the gene matches. The CDR3 region is CASSFSSGGEIETQYF. The DNA for the CDR3 is TGTGCCAGCAGCTTTTCATCCGGGGGGGAAATAGAGACCCAGTACTTC.

This clonotype was seen at least ten times. The V gene is TRBV25-1, the J gene TRBJ1-6, with D maybe TRBD1 (5 bases). The CDR3 contains 12 residues. V shed 8 bases and J shed 10 bases, with 12 bases lying between them. The germline CDR1 and CDR2 sequences are MGHDK and SYGVNS. CDR3 amino acids: CASREAGSPLHF. The DNA for the CDR3 is TGTGCCAGCCGAGAGGCAGGGTCACCCCTCCACTTT.

Points on this clonotype: A read error may produce the germline difference seen at one junction end. The rearrangement joins TRBV10-1 to TRBJ1-5; D remains unclear. The length of the CDR3 is 12 residues. Germline assignment: CDR1 WNHNN and CDR2 SYGVQD (reference sequence). CDR3 residues: CASTTGDQPQHF. CDR3 in DNA: TGTGCCAGCACCACCGGGGATCAGCCCCAGCATTTT.

This clonotype was counted between two and nine times. The chain uses TRBV24-1 and TRBJ1-1; tentatively, D is TRBD1 (6 bases). CDR3 length: 16 residues. V was cut by 6 bases and J by 4 bases, with 20 bases left in between. In germline, CDR1 is KGHDR, CDR2 SFDVKD. The CDR3 DNA is TGTGCCACCAGTTTAGGCGCTACGGGGGGCTCCACTGAAGCTTTCTTT. Protein sequence: CATSLGATGGSTEAFF.

This clonotype was picked up many times. The chain joins TRBV24-1 to TRBJ1-5; D is unresolved. The V gene lost 2 bases and the J gene lost 3 bases, with 7 bases spanning the gap. Germline CDR1 reads KGHDR; CDR2 reads SFDVKD. CDR3 length: 14 amino acids. The CDR3 protein is CATSDYDTNQPQHF. DNA of the CDR3: TGTGCCACCAGTGATTATGACACCAATCAGCCCCAGCATTTT.

V gene TRBV20-1 combines with J gene TRBJ1-3, with a weak D call TRBD1 (5 bases). The CDR3 runs to 14 residues. Per germline, CDR1 DFQATT and CDR2 SNEGSKA (reference sequence). V was shortened by 3 bases and J by 6 bases, with 15 bases between the two germline ends. CDR3 sequence: CSASQGASKNTIYF. The CDR3 region has the DNA TGCAGTGCTAGTCAGGGTGCCTCTAAAAACACCATATATTTT.

This clonotype showed up just a few times. V gene TRBV7-9 combines with J gene TRBJ1-4; unclear D gene. The ends were cut back, 4 bases at V and 2 bases at J, with 11 bases in the middle. The CDR3 is 15 residues long. Germline CDR1 and CDR2: SEHNR and FQNEAQ (reference sequence). CDR3 sequence (DNA): TGTGCCAGCAGCTCGGACCTGGGGACTAATGAAAAACTGTTTTTT. This gives the protein CASSSDLGTNEKLFF.

The chain links TRBV10-3 to TRBJ2-2; 10 bases line up with TRBD2. The germline V gene has CDR1 ENHRY and CDR2 SYGVKD. The CDR3 contains 14 residues. Trimming removed 10 bases from V and 2 bases from J; junction bases left unmatched: 4. Here the CDR3 reads CASSGGENTGELFF. CDR3 DNA: TGTGCCAGCAGCGGGGGGGAAAACACCGGGGAGCTGTTTTTT.

This clonotype was seen more than once but under ten times. The chain carries TRBV7-8 and TRBJ1-1; TRBD1 might be the D (5 bases). The CDR3 runs to 16 residues. Trimming took off 3 bases at V and 1 base at J, with 15 bases between the two ends. The germline CDR1 and CDR2 sequences are SGHVS and FQNEAQ. CDR3 DNA sequence: TGTGCCAGCAGCTTTAAATCCCGGAGGGGGAACACTGAAGCTTTCTTT. It translates to CASSFKSRRGNTEAFF. Based on the CDR3 plus reference TRBV7-8 and TRBJ1-1, the full variable domain is GAGVSQSPRYKVAKRGQDVALRCDPISGHVSLFWYQQALGQGPEFLTYFQNEAQLDKSGLPSDRFFAERPEGSVSTLKIQRTQQEDSAVYLCASSFKSRRGNTEAFFGQGTRLTVV.

The rearrangement joins TRBV7-9 to TRBJ2-7, with no clear D. Trimming took 10 bases from V and 3 from J, leaving 10 bases between them. The germline CDR1 and CDR2 sequences are SEHNR and FQNEAQ (reference sequence). CDR3 length equals 11 residues. The CDR3 nucleotides read TGTGCCAACACAAATTACTACGAGCAGTACTTC. This gives the protein CANTNYYEQYF.

This rearrangement joins TRBV2 to TRBJ2-7, with D maybe TRBD2 (7 bases). This CDR3 comprises 13 residues. Germline V gene data show CDR1 as SNHLY and CDR2 as FYNNEI. V was clipped by 8 bases and J by 5 bases, with 16 bases between them. The CDR3 region is CASEGGQGNEQYF. The CDR3 nucleotides are TGTGCCAGCGAGGGGGGGCAGGGCAACGAGCAGTACTTC.

The V gene is TRBV12-3 or TRBV12-4, the J gene TRBJ1-4; D is possibly TRBD1 (6 bases). The germline V and J ends were trimmed by 5 bases and 4 bases, with 14 bases remaining between them. The CDR3 sequence is 15 residues long. The CDR3 protein is CASSPQGRGNEKLFF. DNA for the CDR3: TGTGCCAGCAGTCCACAGGGTAGGGGTAATGAAAAACTGTTTTTT.

V gene TRBV20-1 combines with J gene TRBJ1-6; no firm D call. Trimming took off 2 bases at V and 4 bases at J, with 9 bases between the two ends. This CDR3 has 14 residues. Germline V lookup: CDR1 DFQATT, CDR2 SNEGSKA (reference sequence). In nucleotides, the CDR3 is TGCAGTGCTAGATCCGGGGTTTATAATTCACCCCTCCACTTT. Translation gives CSARSGVYNSPLHF.